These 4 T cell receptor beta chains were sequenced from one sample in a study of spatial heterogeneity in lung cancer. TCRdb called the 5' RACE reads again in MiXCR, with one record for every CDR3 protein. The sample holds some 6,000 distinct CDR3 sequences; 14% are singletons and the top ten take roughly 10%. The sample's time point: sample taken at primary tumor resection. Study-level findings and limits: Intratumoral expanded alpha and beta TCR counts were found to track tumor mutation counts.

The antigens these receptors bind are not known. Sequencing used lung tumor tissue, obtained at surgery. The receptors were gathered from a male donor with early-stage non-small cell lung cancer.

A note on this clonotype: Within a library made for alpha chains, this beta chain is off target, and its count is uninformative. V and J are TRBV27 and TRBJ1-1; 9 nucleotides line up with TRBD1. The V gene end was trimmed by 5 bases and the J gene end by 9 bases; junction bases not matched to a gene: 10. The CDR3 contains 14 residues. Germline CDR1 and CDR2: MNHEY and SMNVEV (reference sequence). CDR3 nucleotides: TGTGCCAGCAGTCGCGACAGGGGGGCTTCGAAAGCTTTCTTT. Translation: CASSRDRGASKAFF.

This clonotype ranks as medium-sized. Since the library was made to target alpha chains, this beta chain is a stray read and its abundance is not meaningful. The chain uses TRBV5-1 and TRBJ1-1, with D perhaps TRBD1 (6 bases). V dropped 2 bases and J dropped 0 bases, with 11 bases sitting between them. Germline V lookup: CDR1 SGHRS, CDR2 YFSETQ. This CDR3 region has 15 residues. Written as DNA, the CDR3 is TGCGCCAGCAGCTTAAAGGGGGGAATGAACACTGAAGCTTTCTTT. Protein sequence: CASSLKGGMNTEAFF.

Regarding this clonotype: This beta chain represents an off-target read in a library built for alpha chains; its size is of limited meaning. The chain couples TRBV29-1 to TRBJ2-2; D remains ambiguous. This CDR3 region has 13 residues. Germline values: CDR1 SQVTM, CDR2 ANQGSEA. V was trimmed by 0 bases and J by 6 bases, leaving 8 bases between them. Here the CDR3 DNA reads TGCAGCGTTGAAGATCTGGGGTCCGGGGAGCTGTTTTTT. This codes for CSVEDLGSGELFF.

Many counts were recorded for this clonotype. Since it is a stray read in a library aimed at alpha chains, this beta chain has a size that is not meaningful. The CDR3 DNA follows: TGTGCCAGTAGTTCCGGGACTGGTCTTGGGGAGCTGTTTTTT. This translates into CASSSGTGLGELFF. The chain uses TRBV19 and TRBJ2-2, with D tentatively TRBD2 (6 bases). The ends were cut back, 5 bases at V and 8 bases at J, with 15 bases in the middle. Germline V gene data show CDR1 as LNHDA and CDR2 as SQIVND (reference sequence). This CDR3 has 14 residues.